A single sample gave rise to the 7 T cell receptor beta chains below, sequenced in a study of control samples from healthy donors and cancer patients. The data were produced by immunoSEQ multiplex PCR, yet TCRdb's version contains in-frame clones alone and is incomplete. This sample has 250,000 to 300,000 clones, with roughly 87% found just once. Sequences were obtained from PBMCs. The source of these receptors is a woman in her fifties or sixties with lung cancer.

The J gene is TRBJ2-3, the V gene TRBV18, with TRBD1 matching over 8 bases. The CDR3 sequence is 14 residues long. Germline loops: CDR1 KGHSH, CDR2 LQKENI. J gave up 4 bases and V 5 bases, and 5 bases lay outside the gene matches. CDR3 nucleotides: TGTGCCAGCTCATCAGGACAGGGTGCAGATACGCAGTATTTT. It specifies CASSSGQGADTQYF.

V usage is TRBV6-2 or TRBV6-3 and J usage is TRBJ2-3; D perhaps matches TRBD1 (6 bases). Germline values: CDR1 MNHEY, CDR2 SVGEGT. There are 14 residues in the CDR3. V lost 4 bases to trimming and J lost 2 bases, with 10 bases between them. CDR3 nucleotide sequence: TGTGCCAGCAGTTCGGACAGACCCACAGATACGCAGTATTTT. Its translation: CASSSDRPTDTQYF.

This clone was seen once. The rearrangement links TRBV7-8 to TRBJ1-5, with D possibly being TRBD1 (5 bases). Deletions cut 5 bases from V and 4 bases from J, with 15 bases between. Germline CDR1 and CDR2: SGHVS and FQNEAQ. This CDR3 contains 15 residues. CDR3 region: CASSPRDGWNQPQHF. Written as DNA, the CDR3 is TGTGCCAGCAGCCCCCGGGACGGCTGGAATCAGCCCCAGCATTTT.

V gene TRBV28 combines with J gene TRBJ2-1; D may be TRBD2 (6 bases). The V end lost 5 bases, the J end lost 6 bases, and 17 bases lay between the germline ends. CDR1 MDHEN and CDR2 SYDVKM come from the germline V gene. The CDR3 has 15 amino acids. CDR3 nucleotide sequence: TGTGCCAGCAGTACACTAGCCCCCAAGGTCAATGAGCAGTTCTTC. It yields the protein CASSTLAPKVNEQFF.

A single count supports this clone. The chain links TRBV10-1 to TRBJ2-3; 9 positions agree with TRBD2. Germline V lookup: CDR1 WNHNN, CDR2 SYGVQD (reference sequence). CDR3 size: 15 residues. V trimming: 2 bases; J trimming: 4 bases; junction bases outside the gene matches: 4. CDR3 region: CASSETRGGADTQYF. The CDR3 DNA reads TGCGCCAGCAGTGAGACTCGCGGGGGGGCAGATACGCAGTATTTT.

This chain joins TRBV3-1 (or the pseudogene TRBV3-2) and TRBJ2-5; maybe TRBD2 (6 bases). Trimming left V 5 bases short and J 7 bases short, with 8 bases between. CDR1 LGHDT and CDR2 YNNKEL come from the germline V gene (reference sequence). CDR3 length: 11 residues. Here the CDR3 reads CASSDGRTQYF. In DNA, the CDR3 is TGTGCCAGCAGCGACGGGAGGACCCAGTACTTC.

V and J are TRBV19 and TRBJ2-5; D is perhaps TRBD2 (5 bases). This CDR3 is 17 amino acids long. The germline CDR1 and CDR2 sequences are LNHDA and SQIVND (reference sequence). Trimming shortened V by 4 bases and J by 1 base, and 19 bases separated the two germline ends. This chain's CDR3 is CASSKGGRRLGQETQYF. The CDR3 DNA follows: TGTGCCAGTAGTAAAGGAGGACGAAGGTTAGGCCAAGAGACCCAGTACTTC.